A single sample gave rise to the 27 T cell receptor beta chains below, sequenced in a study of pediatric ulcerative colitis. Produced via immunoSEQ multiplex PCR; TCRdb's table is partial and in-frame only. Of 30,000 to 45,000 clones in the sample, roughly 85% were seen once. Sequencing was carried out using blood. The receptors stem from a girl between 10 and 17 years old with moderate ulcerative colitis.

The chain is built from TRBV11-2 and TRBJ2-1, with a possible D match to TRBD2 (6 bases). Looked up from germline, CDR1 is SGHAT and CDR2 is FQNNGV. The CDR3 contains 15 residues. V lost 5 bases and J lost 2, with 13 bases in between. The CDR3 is CASSLRTTTYNEQFF. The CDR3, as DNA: TGTGCCAGCAGCCTACGGACTACGACCTACAATGAGCAGTTCTTC.

Here the CDR3 DNA reads TGTGCCAGTGCAAAAGGACTGAACACTGAAGCTTTCTTT. It is translated as CASAKGLNTEAFF. V is TRBV19 and J is TRBJ1-1; D unresolved. The V and J ends lost 8 bases and 0 bases respectively, with 10 bases between them. The CDR3 sequence is 13 residues long. Per the germline V gene, CDR1 is LNHDA and CDR2 is SQIVND (reference sequence).

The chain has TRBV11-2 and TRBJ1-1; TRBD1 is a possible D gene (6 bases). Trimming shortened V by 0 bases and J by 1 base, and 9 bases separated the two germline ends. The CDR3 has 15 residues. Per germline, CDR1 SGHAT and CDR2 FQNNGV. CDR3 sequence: CASSLDEQGNTEAFF. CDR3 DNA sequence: TGTGCCAGCAGCTTAGATGAACAGGGGAACACTGAAGCTTTCTTT.

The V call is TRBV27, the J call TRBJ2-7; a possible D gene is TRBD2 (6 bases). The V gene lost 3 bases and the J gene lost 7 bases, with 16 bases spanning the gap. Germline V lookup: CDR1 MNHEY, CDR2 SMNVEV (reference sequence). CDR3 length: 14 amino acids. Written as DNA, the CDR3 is TGTGCCAGCAGTTTTCGGGGCGGGACGGGGGAGCAGTACTTC. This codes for CASSFRGGTGEQYF.

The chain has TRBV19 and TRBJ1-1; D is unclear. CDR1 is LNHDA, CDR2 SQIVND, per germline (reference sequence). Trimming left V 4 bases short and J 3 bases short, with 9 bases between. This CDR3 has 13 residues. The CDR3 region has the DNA TGTGCCAGTAGTAGCGCCCAACACACTGAAGCTTTCTTT. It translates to CASSSAQHTEAFF.

The CDR3 region is CASRLSGQTEKLFF. Here the CDR3 DNA reads TGTGCCAGCAGACTCTCCGGACAGACTGAAAAACTGTTTTTT. This chain connects TRBV6-1 to TRBJ1-4; a weak D match, TRBD1 (6 bases). Trimming stripped 6 bases from V and 7 bases from J, with 15 bases between. CDR1 is MNHNS and CDR2 is SASEGT in the germline V gene. The CDR3 covers 14 residues.

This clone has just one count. The CDR3 is CASSYPGTRGRGELFF. The CDR3 region has the DNA TGTGCCAGCAGTTACCCCGGGACTCGGGGGAGGGGGGAGCTGTTTTTT. The rearrangement links TRBV6-6 to TRBJ2-2; TRBD2 is a possible D gene (6 bases). The V end was cut by 2 bases, the J end by 8 bases, with 18 bases between. The CDR3 covers 16 residues. Germline values: CDR1 MNHNY, CDR2 SVGAGI (reference sequence).

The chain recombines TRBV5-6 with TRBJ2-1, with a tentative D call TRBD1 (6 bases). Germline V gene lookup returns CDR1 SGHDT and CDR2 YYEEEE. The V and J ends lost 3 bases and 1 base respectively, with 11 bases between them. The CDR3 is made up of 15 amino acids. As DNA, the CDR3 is TGTGCCAGCAGCTACGACGGGACATCCTACAATGAGCAGTTCTTC. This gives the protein CASSYDGTSYNEQFF.

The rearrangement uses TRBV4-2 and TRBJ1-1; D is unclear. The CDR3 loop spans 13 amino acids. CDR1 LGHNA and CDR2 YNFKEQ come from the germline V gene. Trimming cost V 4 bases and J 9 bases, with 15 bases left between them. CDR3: CASSPPSLAQAFF. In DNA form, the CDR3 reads TGTGCCAGCAGCCCTCCATCCTTGGCCCAAGCTTTCTTT.

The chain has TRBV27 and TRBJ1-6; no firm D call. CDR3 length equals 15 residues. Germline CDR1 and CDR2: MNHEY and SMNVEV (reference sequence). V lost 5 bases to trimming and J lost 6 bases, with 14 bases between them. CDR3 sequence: CASSHPPLSNSPLHF. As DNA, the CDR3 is TGTGCCAGCAGTCATCCCCCCCTAAGTAATTCACCCCTCCACTTT.

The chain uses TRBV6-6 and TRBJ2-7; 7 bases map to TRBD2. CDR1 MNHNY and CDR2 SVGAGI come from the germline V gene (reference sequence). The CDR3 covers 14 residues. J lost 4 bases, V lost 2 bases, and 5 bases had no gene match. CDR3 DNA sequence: TGTGCCAGCAGTTACGGGCTAGCGGATTACGAGCAGTACTTC. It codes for CASSYGLADYEQYF.

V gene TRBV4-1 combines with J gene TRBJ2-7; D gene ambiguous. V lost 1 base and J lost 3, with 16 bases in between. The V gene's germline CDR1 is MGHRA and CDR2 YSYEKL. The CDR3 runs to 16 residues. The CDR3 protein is CASSQVENRRIYEQYF. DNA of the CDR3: TGCGCCAGCAGCCAAGTCGAGAACAGAAGGATCTACGAGCAGTACTTC.

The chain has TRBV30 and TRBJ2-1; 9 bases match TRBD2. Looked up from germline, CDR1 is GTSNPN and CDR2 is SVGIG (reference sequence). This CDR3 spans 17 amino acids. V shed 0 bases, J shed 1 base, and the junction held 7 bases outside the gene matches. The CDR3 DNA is TGTGCCTGGAGTGTGAGAAGAGCGGGAGGATCCTACAATGAGCAGTTCTTC. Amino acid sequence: CAWSVRRAGGSYNEQFF.

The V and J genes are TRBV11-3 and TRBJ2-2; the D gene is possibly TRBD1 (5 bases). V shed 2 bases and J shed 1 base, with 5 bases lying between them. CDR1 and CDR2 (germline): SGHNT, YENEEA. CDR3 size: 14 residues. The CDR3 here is CASSLQGNTGELFF. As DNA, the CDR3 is TGTGCCAGCAGCTTACAGGGGAACACCGGGGAGCTGTTTTTT. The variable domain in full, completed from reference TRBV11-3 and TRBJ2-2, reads EAGVVQSPRYKIIEKKQPVAFWCNPISGHNTLYWYLQNLGQGPELLIRYENEEAVDDSQLPKDRFSAERLKGVDSTLKIQPAELGDSAVYLCASSLQGNTGELFFGEGSRLTVL.

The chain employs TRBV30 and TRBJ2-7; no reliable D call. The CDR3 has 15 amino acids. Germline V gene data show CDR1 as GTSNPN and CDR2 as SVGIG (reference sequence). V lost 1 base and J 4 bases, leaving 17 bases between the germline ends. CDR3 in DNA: TGTGCCTGGAGTGAGGGCAGTCCAGCCTGGTACGAGCAGTACTTC. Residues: CAWSEGSPAWYEQYF.

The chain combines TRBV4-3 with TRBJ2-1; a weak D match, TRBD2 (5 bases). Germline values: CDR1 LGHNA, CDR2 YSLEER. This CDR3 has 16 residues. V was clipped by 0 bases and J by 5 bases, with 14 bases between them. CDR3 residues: CASSQDIDYIDNEQFF. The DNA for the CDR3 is TGCGCCAGCAGCCAAGATATCGACTACATCGACAATGAGCAGTTCTTC.

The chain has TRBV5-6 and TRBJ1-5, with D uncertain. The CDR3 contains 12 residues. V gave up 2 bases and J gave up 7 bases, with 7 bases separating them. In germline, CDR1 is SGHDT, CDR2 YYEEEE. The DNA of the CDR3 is TGTGCCAGCAGCTTCTTGGGACAGCCCCAGCATTTT. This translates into CASSFLGQPQHF.

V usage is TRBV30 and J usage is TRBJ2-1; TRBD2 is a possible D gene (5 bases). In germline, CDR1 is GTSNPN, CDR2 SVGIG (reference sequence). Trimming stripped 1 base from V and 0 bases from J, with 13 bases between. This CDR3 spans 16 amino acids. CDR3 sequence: CAWSGSAATSYNEQFF. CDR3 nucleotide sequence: TGTGCCTGGAGTGGTAGCGCCGCGACCTCCTACAATGAGCAGTTCTTC.

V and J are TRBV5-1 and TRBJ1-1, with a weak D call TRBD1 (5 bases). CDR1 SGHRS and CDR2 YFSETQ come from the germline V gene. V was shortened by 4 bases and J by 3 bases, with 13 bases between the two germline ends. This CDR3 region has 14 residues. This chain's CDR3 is CASSVLGTYTEAFF. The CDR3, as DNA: TGCGCCAGCAGCGTGCTGGGGACTTACACTGAAGCTTTCTTT.

The CDR3 sequence: CASSLRGKAEQYF. The CDR3 nucleotides are TGTGCCAGCAGCTTAAGAGGGAAGGCCGAGCAGTACTTC. The chain couples TRBV7-2 to TRBJ2-7; D perhaps matches TRBD2 (5 bases). Germline V lookup: CDR1 SGHTA, CDR2 FQGNSA. Trimming stripped 2 bases from V and 6 bases from J, with 11 bases between. The CDR3 is 13 residues long.

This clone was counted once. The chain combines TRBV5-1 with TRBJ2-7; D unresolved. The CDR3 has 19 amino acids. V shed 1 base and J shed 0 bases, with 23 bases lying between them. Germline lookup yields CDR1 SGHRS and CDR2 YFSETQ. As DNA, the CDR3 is TGCGCCAGCAGCTTGATTGTCGGTGAGCTTTCCCCTAGCTCCTACGAGCAGTACTTC. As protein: CASSLIVGELSPSSYEQYF.

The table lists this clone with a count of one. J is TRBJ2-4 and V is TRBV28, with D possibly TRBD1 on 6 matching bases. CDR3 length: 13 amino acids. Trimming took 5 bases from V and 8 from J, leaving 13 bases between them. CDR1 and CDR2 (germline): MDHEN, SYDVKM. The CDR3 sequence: CASSLPGADIQYF. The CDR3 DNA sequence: TGTGCCAGCAGTCTACCAGGGGCAGACATTCAGTACTTC. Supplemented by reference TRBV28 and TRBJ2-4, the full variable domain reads DVKVTQSSRYLVKRTGEKVFLECVQDMDHENMFWYRQDPGLGLRLIYFSYDVKMKEKGDIPEGYSVSREKKERFSLILESASTNQTSMYLCASSLPGADIQYFGAGTRLSVL.

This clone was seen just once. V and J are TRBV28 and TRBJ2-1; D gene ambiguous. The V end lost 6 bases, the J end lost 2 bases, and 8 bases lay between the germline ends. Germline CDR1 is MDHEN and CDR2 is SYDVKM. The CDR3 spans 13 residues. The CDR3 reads CASRTAAYNEQFF. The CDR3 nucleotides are TGTGCCAGCAGAACCGCAGCCTACAATGAGCAGTTCTTC.

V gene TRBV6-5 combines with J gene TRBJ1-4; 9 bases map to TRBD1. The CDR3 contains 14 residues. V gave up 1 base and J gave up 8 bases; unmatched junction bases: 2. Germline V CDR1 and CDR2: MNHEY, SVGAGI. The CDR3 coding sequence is TGTGCCAGCAGTTACTACAGGGGGCGCGAAAAACTGTTTTTT. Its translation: CASSYYRGREKLFF.

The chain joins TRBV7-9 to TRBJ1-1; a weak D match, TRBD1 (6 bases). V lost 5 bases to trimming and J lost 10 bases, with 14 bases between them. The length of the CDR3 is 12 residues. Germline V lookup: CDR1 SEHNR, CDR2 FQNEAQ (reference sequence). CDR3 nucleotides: TGTGCCAGCAGCGACAGGTACTCGGGAGCTTTCTTT. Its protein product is CASSDRYSGAFF.

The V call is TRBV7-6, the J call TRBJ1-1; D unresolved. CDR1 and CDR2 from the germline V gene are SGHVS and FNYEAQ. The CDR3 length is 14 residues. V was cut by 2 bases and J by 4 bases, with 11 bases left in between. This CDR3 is CASSLFRVGTEAFF. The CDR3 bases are TGTGCCAGCAGCTTATTCCGCGTGGGCACTGAAGCTTTCTTT.

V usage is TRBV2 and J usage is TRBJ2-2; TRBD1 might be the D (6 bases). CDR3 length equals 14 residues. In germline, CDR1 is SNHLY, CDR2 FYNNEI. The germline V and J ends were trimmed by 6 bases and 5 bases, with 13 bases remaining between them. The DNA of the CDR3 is TGTGCCAGCAGACCCAGGACAGAAACCGGGGAGCTGTTTTTT. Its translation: CASRPRTETGELFF.